This T cell receptor beta chain originates from a study of radiation and T cells in renal cell carcinoma. Overall study context: Nephrectomy followed 15 Gy stereotactic body radiation by 4 weeks.

Profiling relied on immunoSEQ multiplex PCR, and the TCRdb table lists in-frame clones only, not all of them. The sample shows about 130,000 clones, more than 75% of them seen only once. Time point of the sample: blood 2 weeks post-SBRT. Treatment: 15 Gy SBRT to primary tumor, nephrectomy 4 weeks later. This renal cell carcinoma was of the clear cell type. The CDR3 runs to 13 residues. CDR1 is SGHTA, CDR2 FQGNSA, per germline. Trimming took off 5 bases at V and 4 bases at J, with 11 bases between the two ends. The clonotype comes from a woman aged 70 to 79 with renal cell carcinoma. The sequenced sample was blood, obtained from a patient whose treatment included radiotherapy and nephrectomy. The V and J genes are TRBV7-2 and TRBJ1-1; the D is unclear. CDR3 amino acids: CASSPGRSTEAFF. CDR3 coding DNA: TGTGCCAGCAGCCCCGGCAGGAGCACTGAAGCTTTCTTT.